Following are 15 T cell receptor beta chains from one sample sequenced in a study of control samples from healthy donors and cancer patients. Some clones are missing from TCRdb's copy, which holds only in-frame ones; the method was immunoSEQ multiplex PCR. The data hold 150,000 to 200,000 clones, with roughly 94% observed a single time. The material sequenced was blood. These receptors came from a woman between 40 and 55 years old in good health.

The gene calls are TRBV6-2 or TRBV6-3 and TRBJ1-2; D may be TRBD1 (5 bases). This CDR3 has 15 amino acids. V was pared by 0 bases and J by 4 bases, with 12 bases between. Germline assignment: CDR1 MNHEY and CDR2 SVGEGT. CDR3 DNA sequence: TGTGCCAGCAGTTACTCGATTCAGGGAAGCTATGGCTACACCTTC. It specifies CASSYSIQGSYGYTF.

The chain joins TRBV18 to TRBJ1-5; D is ambiguous. V was pared by 2 bases and J by 0 bases, with 8 bases between. This CDR3 is 15 amino acids long. CDR1 and CDR2 from the germline V gene are KGHSH and LQKENI. CDR3 residues: CASSPKAVSNQPQHF. The CDR3 DNA sequence: TGTGCCAGCTCACCAAAGGCGGTTAGCAATCAGCCCCAGCATTTT.

The rearrangement uses TRBV15 and TRBJ1-2; a possible D gene is TRBD1 (5 bases). Between the trimmed V and J ends, which lost 0 bases and 7 bases, there was a span of 9 bases. The CDR3 is 13 amino acids. Germline CDR1 and CDR2: LNHNV and YYDKDF (reference sequence). The DNA for the CDR3 is TGTGCCACCAGCAGAGACAGGGTCGGTGGCTACACCTTC. It encodes CATSRDRVGGYTF.

V gene TRBV5-1 combines with J gene TRBJ2-6; D is ambiguous. The CDR3 length is 15 residues. V lost 3 bases and J 3 bases, leaving 10 bases between the germline ends. Germline CDR1 SGHRS, CDR2 YFSETQ. CDR3 in DNA: TGCGCCAGCAGCTCCAAGGGTGGTGGGGCCAACGTCCTGACTTTC. Residues: CASSSKGGGANVLTF.

V usage is TRBV3-1 (or the pseudogene TRBV3-2) and J usage is TRBJ1-4; 10 bases map to TRBD1. The CDR3 loop spans 15 amino acids. CDR1 is LGHDT, CDR2 YNNKEL, per germline (reference sequence). Trimming cost V 6 bases and J 7 bases; bases outside gene matches: 8. The CDR3 loop is CASRDGTGAGEKLFF. DNA of the CDR3: TGTGCCAGCAGAGATGGGACAGGGGCGGGTGAAAAACTGTTTTTT.

This chain links TRBV27 with TRBJ2-7; the D gene is possibly TRBD1 (7 bases). This CDR3 has 13 amino acids. V dropped 2 bases and J dropped 3 bases, with 8 bases sitting between them. Germline V gene data show CDR1 as MNHEY and CDR2 as SMNVEV (reference sequence). The CDR3 loop reads CASSLQGGYEQYF. The CDR3 DNA reads TGTGCCAGCAGTTTACAGGGGGGCTACGAGCAGTACTTC.

The chain has TRBV3-1 (or the pseudogene TRBV3-2) and TRBJ2-5; no firm D call. The CDR3 covers 12 residues. V dropped 1 base and J dropped 5 bases, with 5 bases sitting between them. Germline V lookup: CDR1 LGHDT, CDR2 YNNKEL (reference sequence). The CDR3 DNA follows: TGTGCCAGCAGCCAAGCCTCCGAGACCCAGTACTTC. Its translation: CASSQASETQYF.

This chain links TRBV19 with TRBJ1-1, with D maybe TRBD1 (5 bases). This CDR3 is 13 amino acids long. V was trimmed by 6 bases and J by 2 bases, leaving 10 bases between them. Germline V gene lookup returns CDR1 LNHDA and CDR2 SQIVND (reference sequence). As DNA, the CDR3 is TGTGCCAGTAGCATCGACAGCAACACTGAAGCTTTCTTT. Amino acid sequence: CASSIDSNTEAFF.

The chain links TRBV15 to TRBJ1-6, with D possibly being TRBD1 (5 bases). Deletions cut 0 bases from V and 2 bases from J, with 11 bases between. The CDR3 runs to 17 residues. In germline, CDR1 is LNHNV, CDR2 YYDKDF (reference sequence). In DNA form, the CDR3 reads TGTGCCACCAGCAGAGATCTTGCAGGGCCCTATAATTCACCCCTCCACTTT. Its protein is CATSRDLAGPYNSPLHF.

This chain connects TRBV28 to TRBJ1-1; TRBD1 agrees at 8 bases. The length of the CDR3 is 15 residues. Germline loops: CDR1 MDHEN, CDR2 SYDVKM. J was trimmed by 5 bases and V by 5 bases; bases with no gene match: 10. CDR3 protein: CASSLDQGAGTEAFF. The CDR3 DNA is TGTGCCAGCAGTCTGGACCAGGGGGCCGGTACTGAAGCTTTCTTT. Supplemented by reference TRBV28 and TRBJ1-1, the full variable domain reads DVKVTQSSRYLVKRTGEKVFLECVQDMDHENMFWYRQDPGLGLRLIYFSYDVKMKEKGDIPEGYSVSREKKERFSLILESASTNQTSMYLCASSLDQGAGTEAFFGQGTRLTVV.

The J gene is TRBJ2-2, the V gene TRBV4-1; D is perhaps TRBD1 (7 bases). V lost 4 bases and J lost 4, with 13 bases in between. This CDR3 is 15 amino acids long. Germline CDR1 and CDR2: MGHRA and YSYEKL. As DNA, the CDR3 is TGCGCCAGCAGCCCCCAGGGGGGTAGCACCGGGGAGCTGTTTTTT. It yields the protein CASSPQGGSTGELFF.

This chain connects TRBV5-8 to TRBJ1-2; D unclear. CDR1 is SGHTS and CDR2 is YDEGEE in the germline V gene. V was cut by 3 bases and J by 2 bases, with 20 bases left in between. The CDR3 extends over 17 amino acids. The CDR3 here is CASSSTADWSANYGYTF. The CDR3 bases are TGTGCCAGCAGCTCAACCGCGGACTGGTCGGCCAACTATGGCTACACCTTC. The full variable domain, its missing parts supplied by reference TRBV5-8 and TRBJ1-2, is EAGVTQSPTHLIKTRGQQATLRCSPISGHTSVYWYQQALGLGLQFLLWYDEGEERNRGNFPPRFSGRQFPNYSSELNVNALELEDSALYLCASSSTADWSANYGYTFGSGTRLTVV.

The V gene is TRBV7-2, the J gene TRBJ1-1; D not resolved. This CDR3 contains 12 residues. Germline V lookup: CDR1 SGHTA, CDR2 FQGNSA. V dropped 3 bases and J dropped 4 bases, with 6 bases sitting between them. CDR3: CASSLGFTEAFF. In DNA, the CDR3 is TGTGCCAGCAGCTTGGGGTTCACTGAAGCTTTCTTT.

The chain uses TRBV2 and TRBJ2-1, with 9 bases that match TRBD1. V gave up 1 base and J gave up 12 bases; unmatched junction bases: 13. The germline V gene has CDR1 SNHLY and CDR2 FYNNEI. The CDR3 extends over 16 amino acids. In DNA form, the CDR3 reads TGTGCCAGCAGTGAAGGCCGAGGGACAGGGATATTGTTGCAGTTCTTC. It specifies CASSEGRGTGILLQFF.

The chain recombines TRBV7-2 with TRBJ1-2; TRBD1 is a possible D gene (6 bases). The CDR3 consists of 13 residues. Germline lookup yields CDR1 SGHTA and CDR2 FQGNSA. The V end lost 5 bases, the J end lost 8 bases, and 15 bases lay between the germline ends. The CDR3 reads CASSHSQQGGYTF. In DNA, the CDR3 is TGTGCCAGCAGCCATTCACAACAGGGCGGCTACACCTTC.